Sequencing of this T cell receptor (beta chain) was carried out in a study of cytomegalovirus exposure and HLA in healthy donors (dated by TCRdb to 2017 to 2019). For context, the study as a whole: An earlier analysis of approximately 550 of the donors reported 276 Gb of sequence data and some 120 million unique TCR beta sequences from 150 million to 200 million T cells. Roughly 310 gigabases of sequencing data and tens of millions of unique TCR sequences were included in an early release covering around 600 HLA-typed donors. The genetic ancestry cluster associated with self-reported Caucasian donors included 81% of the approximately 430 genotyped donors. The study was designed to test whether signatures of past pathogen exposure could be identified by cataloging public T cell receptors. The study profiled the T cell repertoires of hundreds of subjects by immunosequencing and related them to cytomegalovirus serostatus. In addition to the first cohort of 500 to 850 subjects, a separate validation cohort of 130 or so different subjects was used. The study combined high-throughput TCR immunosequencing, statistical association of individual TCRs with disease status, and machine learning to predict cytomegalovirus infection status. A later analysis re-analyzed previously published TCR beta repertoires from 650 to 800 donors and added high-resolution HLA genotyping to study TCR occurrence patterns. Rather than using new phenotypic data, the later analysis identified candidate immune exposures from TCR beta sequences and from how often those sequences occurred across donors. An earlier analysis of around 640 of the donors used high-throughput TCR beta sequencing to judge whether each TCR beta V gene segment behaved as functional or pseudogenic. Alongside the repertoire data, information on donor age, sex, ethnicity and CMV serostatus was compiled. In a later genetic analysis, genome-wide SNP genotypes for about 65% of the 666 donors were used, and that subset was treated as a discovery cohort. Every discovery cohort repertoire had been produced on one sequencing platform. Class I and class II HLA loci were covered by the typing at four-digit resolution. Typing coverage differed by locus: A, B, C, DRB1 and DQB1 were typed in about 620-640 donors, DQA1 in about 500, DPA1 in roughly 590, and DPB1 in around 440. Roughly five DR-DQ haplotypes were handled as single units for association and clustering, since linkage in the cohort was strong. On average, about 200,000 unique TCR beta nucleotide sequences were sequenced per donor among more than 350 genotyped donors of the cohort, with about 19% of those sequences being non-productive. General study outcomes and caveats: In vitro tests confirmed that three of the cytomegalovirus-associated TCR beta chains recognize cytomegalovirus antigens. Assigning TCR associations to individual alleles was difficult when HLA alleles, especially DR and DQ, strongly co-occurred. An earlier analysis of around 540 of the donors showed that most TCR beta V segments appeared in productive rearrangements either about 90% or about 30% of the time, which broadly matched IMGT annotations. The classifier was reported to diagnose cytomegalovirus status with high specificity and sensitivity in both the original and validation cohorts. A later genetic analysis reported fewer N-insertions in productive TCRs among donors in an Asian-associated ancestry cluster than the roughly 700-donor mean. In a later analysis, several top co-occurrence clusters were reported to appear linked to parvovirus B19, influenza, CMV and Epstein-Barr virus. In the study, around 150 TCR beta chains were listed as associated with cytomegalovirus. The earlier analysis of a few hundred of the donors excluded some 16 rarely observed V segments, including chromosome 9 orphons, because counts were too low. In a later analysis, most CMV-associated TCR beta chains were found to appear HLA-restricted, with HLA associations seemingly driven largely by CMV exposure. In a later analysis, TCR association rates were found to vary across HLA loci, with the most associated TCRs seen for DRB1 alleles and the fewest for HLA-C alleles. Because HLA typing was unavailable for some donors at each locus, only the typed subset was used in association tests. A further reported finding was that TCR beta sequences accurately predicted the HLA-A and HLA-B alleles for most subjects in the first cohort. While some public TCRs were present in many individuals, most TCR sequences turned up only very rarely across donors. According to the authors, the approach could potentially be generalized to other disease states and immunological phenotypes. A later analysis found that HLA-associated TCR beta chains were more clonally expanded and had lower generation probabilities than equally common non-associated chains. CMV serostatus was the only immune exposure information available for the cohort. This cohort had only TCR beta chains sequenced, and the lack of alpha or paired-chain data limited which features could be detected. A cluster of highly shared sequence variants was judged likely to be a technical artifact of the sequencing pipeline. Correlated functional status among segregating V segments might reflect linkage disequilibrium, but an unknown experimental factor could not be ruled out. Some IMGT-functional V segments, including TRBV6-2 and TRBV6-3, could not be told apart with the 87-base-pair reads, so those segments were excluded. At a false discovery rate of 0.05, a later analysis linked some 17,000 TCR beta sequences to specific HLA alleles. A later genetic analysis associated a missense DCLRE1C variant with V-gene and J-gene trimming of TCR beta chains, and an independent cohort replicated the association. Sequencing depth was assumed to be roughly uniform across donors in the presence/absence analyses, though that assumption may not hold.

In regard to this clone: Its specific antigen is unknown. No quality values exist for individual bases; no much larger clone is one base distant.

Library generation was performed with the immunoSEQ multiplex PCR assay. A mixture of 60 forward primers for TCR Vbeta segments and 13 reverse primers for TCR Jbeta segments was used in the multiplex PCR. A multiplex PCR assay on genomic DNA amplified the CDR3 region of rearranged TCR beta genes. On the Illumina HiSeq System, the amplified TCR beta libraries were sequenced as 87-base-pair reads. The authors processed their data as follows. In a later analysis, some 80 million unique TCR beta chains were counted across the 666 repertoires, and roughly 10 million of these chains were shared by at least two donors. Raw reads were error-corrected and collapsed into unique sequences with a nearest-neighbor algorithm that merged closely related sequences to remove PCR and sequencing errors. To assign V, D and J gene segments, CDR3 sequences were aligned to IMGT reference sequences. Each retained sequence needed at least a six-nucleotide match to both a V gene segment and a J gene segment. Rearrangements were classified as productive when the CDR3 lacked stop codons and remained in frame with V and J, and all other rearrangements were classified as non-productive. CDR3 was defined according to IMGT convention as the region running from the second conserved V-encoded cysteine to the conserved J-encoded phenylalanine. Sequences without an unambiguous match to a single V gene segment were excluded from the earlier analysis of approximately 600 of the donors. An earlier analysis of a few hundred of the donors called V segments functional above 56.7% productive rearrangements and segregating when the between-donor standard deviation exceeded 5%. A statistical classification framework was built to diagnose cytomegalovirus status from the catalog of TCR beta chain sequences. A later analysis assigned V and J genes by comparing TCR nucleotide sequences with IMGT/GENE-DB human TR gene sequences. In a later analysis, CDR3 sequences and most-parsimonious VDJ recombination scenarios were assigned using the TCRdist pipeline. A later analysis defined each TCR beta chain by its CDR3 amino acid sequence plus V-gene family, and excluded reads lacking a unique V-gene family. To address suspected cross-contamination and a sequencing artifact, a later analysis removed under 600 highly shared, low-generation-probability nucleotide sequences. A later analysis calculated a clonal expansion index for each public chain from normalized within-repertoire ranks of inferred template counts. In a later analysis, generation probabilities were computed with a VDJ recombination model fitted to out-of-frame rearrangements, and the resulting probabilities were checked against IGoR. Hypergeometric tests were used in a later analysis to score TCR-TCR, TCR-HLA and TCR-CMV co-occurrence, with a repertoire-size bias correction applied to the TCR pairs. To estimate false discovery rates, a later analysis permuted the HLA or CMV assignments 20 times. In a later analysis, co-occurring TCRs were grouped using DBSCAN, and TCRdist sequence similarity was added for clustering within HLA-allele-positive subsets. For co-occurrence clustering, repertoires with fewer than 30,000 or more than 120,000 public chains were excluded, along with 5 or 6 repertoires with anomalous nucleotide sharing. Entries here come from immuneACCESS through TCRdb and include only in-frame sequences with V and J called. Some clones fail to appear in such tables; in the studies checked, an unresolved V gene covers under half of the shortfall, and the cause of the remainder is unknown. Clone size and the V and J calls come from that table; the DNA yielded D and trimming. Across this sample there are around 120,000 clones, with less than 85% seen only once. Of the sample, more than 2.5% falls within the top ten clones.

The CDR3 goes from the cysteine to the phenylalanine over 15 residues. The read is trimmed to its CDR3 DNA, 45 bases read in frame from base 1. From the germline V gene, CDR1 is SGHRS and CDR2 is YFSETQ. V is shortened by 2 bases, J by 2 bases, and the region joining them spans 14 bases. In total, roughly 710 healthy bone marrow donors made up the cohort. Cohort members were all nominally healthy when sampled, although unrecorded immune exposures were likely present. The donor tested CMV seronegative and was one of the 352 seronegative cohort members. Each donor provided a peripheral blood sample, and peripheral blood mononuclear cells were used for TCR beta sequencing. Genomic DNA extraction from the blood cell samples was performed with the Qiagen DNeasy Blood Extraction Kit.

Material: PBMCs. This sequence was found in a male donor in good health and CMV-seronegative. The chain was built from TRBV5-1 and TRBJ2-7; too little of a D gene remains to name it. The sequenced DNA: TGCGCCAGCAGCTTATGGTCGCAGTCAGCCTACGAGCAGTACTTC. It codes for CASSLWSQSAYEQYF. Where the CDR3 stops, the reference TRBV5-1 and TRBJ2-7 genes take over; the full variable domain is KAGVTQTPRYLIKTRGQQVTLSCSPISGHRSVSWYQQTPGQGLQFLFEYFSETQRNKGNFPGRFSGRQFSNSRSEMNVSTLELGDSALYLCASSLWSQSAYEQYFGPGTRLTVT.